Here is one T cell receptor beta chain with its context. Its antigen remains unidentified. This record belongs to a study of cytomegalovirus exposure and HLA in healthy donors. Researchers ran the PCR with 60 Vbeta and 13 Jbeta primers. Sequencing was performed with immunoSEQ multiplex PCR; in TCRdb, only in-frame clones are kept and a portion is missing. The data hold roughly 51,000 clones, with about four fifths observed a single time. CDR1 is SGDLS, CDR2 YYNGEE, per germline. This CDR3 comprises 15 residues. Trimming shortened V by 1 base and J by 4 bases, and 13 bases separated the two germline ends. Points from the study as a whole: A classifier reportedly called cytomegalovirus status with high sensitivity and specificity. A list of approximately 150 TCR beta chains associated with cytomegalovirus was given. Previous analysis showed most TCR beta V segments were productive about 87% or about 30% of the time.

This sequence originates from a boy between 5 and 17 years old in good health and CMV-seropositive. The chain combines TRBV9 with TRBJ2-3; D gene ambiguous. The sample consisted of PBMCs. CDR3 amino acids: CASSVFEREADTQYF. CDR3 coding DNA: TGTGCCAGCAGCGTATTTGAGCGTGAGGCAGATACGCAGTATTTT.